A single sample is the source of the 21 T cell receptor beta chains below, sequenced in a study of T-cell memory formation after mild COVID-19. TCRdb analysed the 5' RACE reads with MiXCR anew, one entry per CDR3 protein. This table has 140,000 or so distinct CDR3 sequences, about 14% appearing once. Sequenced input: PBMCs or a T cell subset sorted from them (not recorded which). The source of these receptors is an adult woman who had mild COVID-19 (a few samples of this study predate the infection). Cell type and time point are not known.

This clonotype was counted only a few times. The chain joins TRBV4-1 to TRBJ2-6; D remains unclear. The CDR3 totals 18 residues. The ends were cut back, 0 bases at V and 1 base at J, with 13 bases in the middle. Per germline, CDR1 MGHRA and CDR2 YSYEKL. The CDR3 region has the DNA TGCGCCAGCAGCCAAGAGGATCCCGTGGGATCTGGGGCCAACGTCCTGACTTTC. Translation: CASSQEDPVGSGANVLTF.

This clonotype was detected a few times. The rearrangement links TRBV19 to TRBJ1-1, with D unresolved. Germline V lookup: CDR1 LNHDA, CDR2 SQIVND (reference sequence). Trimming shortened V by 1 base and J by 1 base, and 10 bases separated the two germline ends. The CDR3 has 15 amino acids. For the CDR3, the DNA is TGTGCCAGTAGTATAGGGAAAACGGCGAACACTGAAGCTTTCTTT. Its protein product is CASSIGKTANTEAFF.

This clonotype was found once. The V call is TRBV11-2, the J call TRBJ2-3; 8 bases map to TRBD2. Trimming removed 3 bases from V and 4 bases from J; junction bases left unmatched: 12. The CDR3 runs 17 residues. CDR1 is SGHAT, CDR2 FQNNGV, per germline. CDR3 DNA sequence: TGTGCCAGCAGCTTCCGCGGGGGGAGCGGGGAAGCAGATACGCAGTATTTT. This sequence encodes CASSFRGGSGEADTQYF. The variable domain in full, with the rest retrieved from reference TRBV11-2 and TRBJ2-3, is EAGVAQSPRYKIIEKRQSVAFWCNPISGHATLYWYQQILGQGPKLLIQFQNNGVVDDSQLPKDRFSAERLKGVDSTLKIQPAKLEDSAVYLCASSFRGGSGEADTQYFGPGTRLTVL.

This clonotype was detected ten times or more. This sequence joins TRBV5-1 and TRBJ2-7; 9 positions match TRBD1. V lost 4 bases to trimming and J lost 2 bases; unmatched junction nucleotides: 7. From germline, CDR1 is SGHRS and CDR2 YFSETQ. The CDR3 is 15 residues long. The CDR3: CASSHGQGLTYEQYF. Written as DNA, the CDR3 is TGCGCCAGCAGCCACGGACAGGGGCTCACCTACGAGCAGTACTTC.

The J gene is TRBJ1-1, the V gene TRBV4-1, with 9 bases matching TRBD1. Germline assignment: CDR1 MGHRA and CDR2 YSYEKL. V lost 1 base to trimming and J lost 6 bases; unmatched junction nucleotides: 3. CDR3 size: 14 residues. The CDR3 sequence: CASSQGTGVSEAFF. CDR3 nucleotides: TGCGCCAGCAGCCAAGGGACAGGGGTATCTGAAGCTTTCTTT.

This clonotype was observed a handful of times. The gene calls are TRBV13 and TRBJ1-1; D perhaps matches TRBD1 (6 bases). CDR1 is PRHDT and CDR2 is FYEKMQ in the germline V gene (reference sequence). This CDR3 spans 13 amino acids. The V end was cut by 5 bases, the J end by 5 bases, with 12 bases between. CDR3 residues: CASSERGKTEAFF. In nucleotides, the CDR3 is TGTGCCAGCAGCGAGAGGGGGAAGACTGAAGCTTTCTTT.

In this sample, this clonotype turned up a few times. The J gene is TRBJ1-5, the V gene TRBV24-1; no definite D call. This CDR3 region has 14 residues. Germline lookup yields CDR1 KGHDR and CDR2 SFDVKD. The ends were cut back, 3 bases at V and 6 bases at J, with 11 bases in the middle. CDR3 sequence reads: CATSDRQNGQPQHF. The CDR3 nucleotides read TGTGCCACCAGTGATCGGCAGAATGGTCAGCCCCAGCATTTT.

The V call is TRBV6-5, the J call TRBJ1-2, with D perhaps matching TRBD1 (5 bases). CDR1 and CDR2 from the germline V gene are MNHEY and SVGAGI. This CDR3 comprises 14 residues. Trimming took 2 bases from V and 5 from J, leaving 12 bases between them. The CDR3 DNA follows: TGTGCCAGCAGTTACACTCAGGGAAGTTATGGCTACACCTTC. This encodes CASSYTQGSYGYTF.

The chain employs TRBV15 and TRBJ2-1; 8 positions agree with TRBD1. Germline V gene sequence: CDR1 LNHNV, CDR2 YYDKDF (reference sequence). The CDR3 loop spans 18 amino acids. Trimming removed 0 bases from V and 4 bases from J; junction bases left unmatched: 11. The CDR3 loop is CATSRDQGQGAQYNEQFF. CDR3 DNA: TGTGCCACCAGCAGAGATCAGGGGCAGGGGGCGCAATACAATGAGCAGTTCTTC.

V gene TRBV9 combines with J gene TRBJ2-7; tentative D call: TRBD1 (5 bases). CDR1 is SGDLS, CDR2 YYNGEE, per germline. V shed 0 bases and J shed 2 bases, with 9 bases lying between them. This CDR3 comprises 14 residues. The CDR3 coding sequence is TGTGCCAGCAGCGTAGTAGACAGCCCCTACGAGCAGTACTTC. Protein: CASSVVDSPYEQYF. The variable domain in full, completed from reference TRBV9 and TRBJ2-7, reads DSGVTQTPKHLITATGQRVTLRCSPRSGDLSVYWYQQSLDQGLQFLIQYYNGEERAKGNILERFSAQQFPDLHSELNLSSLELGDSALYFCASSVVDSPYEQYFGPGTRLTVT.

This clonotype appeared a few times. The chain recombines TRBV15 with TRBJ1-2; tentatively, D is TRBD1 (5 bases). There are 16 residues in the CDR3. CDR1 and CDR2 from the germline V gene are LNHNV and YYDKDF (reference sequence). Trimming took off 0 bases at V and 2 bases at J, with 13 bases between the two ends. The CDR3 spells CATSRDRDSENYGYTF. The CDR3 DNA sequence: TGTGCCACCAGCAGAGATCGTGACAGCGAGAACTATGGCTACACCTTC.

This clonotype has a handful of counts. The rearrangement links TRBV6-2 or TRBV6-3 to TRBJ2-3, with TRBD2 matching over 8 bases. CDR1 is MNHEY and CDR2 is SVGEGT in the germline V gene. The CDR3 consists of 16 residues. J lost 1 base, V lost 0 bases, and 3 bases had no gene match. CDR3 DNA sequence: TGTGCCAGCAGTTACTCGCGGGGGGCCCGCACAGATACGCAGTATTTT. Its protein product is CASSYSRGARTDTQYF.

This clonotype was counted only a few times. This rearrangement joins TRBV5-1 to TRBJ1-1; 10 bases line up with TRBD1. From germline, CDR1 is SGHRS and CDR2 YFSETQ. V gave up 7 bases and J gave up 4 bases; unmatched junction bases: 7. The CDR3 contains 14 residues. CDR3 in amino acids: CASGSGQGTTEAFF. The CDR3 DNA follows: TGCGCCAGCGGGTCGGGACAGGGGACCACTGAAGCTTTCTTT.

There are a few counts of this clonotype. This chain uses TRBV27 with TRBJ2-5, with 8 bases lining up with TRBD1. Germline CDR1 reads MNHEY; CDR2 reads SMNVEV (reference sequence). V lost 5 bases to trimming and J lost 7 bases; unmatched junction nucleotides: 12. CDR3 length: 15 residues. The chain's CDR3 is CASSPGQGGTGTQYF. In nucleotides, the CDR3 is TGTGCCAGCAGTCCCGGACAGGGTGGAACAGGGACCCAGTACTTC.

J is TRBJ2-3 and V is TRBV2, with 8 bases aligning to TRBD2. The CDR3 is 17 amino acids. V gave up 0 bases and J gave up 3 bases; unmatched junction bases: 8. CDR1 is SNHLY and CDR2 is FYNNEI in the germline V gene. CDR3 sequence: CASSEATQRGLTDTQYF. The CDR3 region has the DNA TGTGCCAGCAGTGAAGCGACCCAGCGGGGGCTTACAGATACGCAGTATTTT.

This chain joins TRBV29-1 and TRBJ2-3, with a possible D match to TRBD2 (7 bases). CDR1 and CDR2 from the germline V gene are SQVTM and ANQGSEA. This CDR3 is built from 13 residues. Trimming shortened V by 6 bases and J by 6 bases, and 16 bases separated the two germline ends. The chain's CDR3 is CSVGGQGPDTQYF. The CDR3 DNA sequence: TGCAGCGTCGGGGGGCAGGGACCCGATACGCAGTATTTT.

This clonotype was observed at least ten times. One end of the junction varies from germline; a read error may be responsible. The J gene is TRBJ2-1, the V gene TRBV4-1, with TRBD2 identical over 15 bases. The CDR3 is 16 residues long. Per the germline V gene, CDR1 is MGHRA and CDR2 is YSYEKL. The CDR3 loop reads CASSLRTSGRADEQFF. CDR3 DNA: TGCGCCAGCAGCTTACGGACTAGCGGGAGGGCTGATGAACAGTTCTTC.

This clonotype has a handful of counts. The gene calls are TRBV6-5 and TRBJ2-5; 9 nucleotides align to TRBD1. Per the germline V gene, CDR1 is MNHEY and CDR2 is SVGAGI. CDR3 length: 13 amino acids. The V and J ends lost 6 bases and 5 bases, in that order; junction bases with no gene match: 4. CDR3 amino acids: CASRLTGGETQYF. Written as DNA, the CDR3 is TGTGCCAGCAGACTGACAGGGGGGGAGACCCAGTACTTC.

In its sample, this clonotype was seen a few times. CDR3 in DNA: TGTGCCAGCAGCTTCGGGACAGGCTACGAGCAGTACTTC. Residues: CASSFGTGYEQYF. The rearrangement joins TRBV5-5 to TRBJ2-7, with 8 bases aligning to TRBD1. The CDR3 is made up of 13 amino acids. Germline V lookup: CDR1 SGHKS, CDR2 YYEKEE (reference sequence). V gave up 2 bases and J gave up 3 bases; unmatched junction bases: 1.

The DNA of the CDR3 is TGTGCCAGCAGTCCCGGACTAGCGGGGGGGCCGATCCAAGAGACCCAGTACTTC. Residues: CASSPGLAGGPIQETQYF. The chain uses TRBV7-9 and TRBJ2-5; TRBD2 agrees at 15 bases. The CDR3 spans 18 residues. V dropped 6 bases and J dropped 1; count of bases not matched to a gene: 9. The V gene's germline CDR1 is SEHNR and CDR2 FQNEAQ (reference sequence).

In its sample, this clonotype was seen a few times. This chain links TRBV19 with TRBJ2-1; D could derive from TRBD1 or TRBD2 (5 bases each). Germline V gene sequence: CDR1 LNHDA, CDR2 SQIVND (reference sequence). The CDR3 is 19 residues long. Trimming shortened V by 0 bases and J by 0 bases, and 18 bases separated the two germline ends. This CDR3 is CASSIDSGGAGGSYNEQFF. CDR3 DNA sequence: TGTGCCAGTAGTATAGATTCTGGTGGGGCGGGCGGCTCCTACAATGAGCAGTTCTTC.